This TCR beta chain appears in the sequencing data of a study of blood T cells in healthy people across ages. Regarding the study as a whole: There was a strong correlation between TCR beta diversity and naive T cell percentage. Compared with aged donors, long-lived donors showed fewer expanded clones, suggesting selection.

A word on this clonotype: What it binds is not known.

The germline V gene encodes CDR1 MNHEY and CDR2 SVGEGT. Trimming took off 2 bases at V and 0 bases at J, with 11 bases between the two ends. The CDR3 consists of 17 residues. Donors each provided 8 to 10 milliliters of peripheral blood. Combining a sample-barcoded 5' primer with a J-beta primer mix, a second PCR ran for 7 to 11 cycles. TCRdb re-analysed the 5' RACE reads in MiXCR, keeping a single row per CDR3 protein. The sample includes about 900,000 distinct CDR3 sequences, roughly 50% seen only once; the top ten take roughly 13%. This sequence was found in a man aged 30 to 39 in good health. This sequence joins TRBV6-2 or TRBV6-3 and TRBJ2-6; no clear D gene. Material: blood. DNA for the CDR3: TGTGCCAGCAGTTACGGGAACAGCCACTCTGGGGCCAACGTCCTGACTTTC. It encodes CASSYGNSHSGANVLTF.